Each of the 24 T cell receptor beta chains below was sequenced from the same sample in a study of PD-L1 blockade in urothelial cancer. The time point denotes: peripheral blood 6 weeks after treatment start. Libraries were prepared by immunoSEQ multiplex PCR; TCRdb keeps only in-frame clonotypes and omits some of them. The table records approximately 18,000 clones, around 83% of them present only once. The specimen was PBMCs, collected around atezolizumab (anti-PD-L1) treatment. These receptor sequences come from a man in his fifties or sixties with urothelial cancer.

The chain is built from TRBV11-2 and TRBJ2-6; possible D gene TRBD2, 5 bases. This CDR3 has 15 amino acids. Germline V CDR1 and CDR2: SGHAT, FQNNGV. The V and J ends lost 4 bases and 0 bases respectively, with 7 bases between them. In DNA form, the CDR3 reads TGTGCCAGCAGCTCGAGGGTCTCTGGGGCCAACGTCCTGACTTTC. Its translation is CASSSRVSGANVLTF.

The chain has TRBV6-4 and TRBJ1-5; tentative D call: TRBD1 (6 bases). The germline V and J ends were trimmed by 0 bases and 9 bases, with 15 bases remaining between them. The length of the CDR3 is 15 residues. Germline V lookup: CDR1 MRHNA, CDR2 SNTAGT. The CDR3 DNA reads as TGTGCCAGCAGTGACTCGATGGACAGCGGGGGGCCCCAGCATTTT. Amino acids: CASSDSMDSGGPQHF.

The DNA of the CDR3 is TGTGCCGGACCGGGCCGCGGGGGCGCTGAAGCTTTCTTT. Translating gives CAGPGRGGAEAFF. The J gene is TRBJ1-1, the V gene TRBV5-8; TRBD1 is a possible D gene (6 bases). The germline CDR1 and CDR2 sequences are SGHTS and YDEGEE. Trimming took 10 bases from V and 6 from J, leaving 19 bases between them. This CDR3 contains 13 residues.

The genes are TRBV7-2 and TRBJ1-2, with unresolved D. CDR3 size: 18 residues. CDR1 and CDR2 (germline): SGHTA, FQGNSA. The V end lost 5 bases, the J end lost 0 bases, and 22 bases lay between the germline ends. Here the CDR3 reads CASSLVGEAPGANYGYTF. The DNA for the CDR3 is TGTGCCAGCAGCCTGGTCGGGGAGGCCCCCGGAGCTAACTATGGCTACACCTTC.

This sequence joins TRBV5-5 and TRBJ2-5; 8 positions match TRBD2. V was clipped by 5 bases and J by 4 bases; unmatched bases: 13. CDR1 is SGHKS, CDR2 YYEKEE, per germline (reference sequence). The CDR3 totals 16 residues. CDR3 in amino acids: CASSRVAGRGGETQYF. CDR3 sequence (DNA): TGTGCCAGCAGTAGGGTGGCGGGACGGGGGGGAGAGACCCAGTACTTC.

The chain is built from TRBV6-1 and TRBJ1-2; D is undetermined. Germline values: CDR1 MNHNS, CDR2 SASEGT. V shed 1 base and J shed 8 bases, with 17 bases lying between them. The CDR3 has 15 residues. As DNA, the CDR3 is TGTGCCAGCAGTGAAGGGTACAGCTTATTCAGGGGCTACACCTTC. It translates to CASSEGYSLFRGYTF.

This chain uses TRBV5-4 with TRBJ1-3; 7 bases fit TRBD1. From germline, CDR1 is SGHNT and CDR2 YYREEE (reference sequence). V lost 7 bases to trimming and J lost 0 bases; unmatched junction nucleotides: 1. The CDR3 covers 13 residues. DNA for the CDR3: TGTGCCAGCGGGACAGTCTCTGGAAACACCATATATTTT. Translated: CASGTVSGNTIYF.

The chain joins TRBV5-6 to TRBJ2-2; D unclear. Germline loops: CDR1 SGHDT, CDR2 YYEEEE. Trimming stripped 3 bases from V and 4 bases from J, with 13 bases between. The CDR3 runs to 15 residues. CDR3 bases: TGTGCCAGCAGCTCCCTGACGATAGCCACCGGGGAGCTGTTTTTT. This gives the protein CASSSLTIATGELFF.

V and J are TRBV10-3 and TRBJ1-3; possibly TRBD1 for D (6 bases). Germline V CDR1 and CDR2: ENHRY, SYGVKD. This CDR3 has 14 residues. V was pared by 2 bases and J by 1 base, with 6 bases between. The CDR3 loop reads CAISETGSGNTIYF. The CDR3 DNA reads TGTGCCATCAGTGAGACAGGGTCTGGAAACACCATATATTTT.

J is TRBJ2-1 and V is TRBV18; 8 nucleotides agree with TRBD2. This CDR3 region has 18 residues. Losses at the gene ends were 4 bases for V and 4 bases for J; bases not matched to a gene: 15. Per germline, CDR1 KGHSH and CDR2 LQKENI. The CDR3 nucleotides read TGTGCCAGCTCACAAACCTTATTCGGAGCGGGGGAATACAATGAGCAGTTCTTC. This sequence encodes CASSQTLFGAGEYNEQFF.

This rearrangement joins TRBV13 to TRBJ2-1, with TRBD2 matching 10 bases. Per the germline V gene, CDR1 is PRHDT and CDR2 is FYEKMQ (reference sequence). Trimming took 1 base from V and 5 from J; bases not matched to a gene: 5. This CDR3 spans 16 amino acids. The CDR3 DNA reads TGTGCCAGCAGCTTAGTTGGAGCGGGGGGGAACAATGAGCAGTTCTTC. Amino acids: CASSLVGAGGNNEQFF.

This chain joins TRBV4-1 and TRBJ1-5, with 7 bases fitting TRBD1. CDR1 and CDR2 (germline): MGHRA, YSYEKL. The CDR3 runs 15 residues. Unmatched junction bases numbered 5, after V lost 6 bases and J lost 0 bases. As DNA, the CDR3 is TGCGCCAGCAGACTCCGGGACAGTAGCAATCAGCCCCAGCATTTT. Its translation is CASRLRDSSNQPQHF.

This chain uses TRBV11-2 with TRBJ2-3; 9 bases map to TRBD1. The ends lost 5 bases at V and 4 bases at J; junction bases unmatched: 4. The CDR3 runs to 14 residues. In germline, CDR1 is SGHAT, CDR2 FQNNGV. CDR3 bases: TGTGCCAGCAGCCCCTGGACAGGGGCAGATACGCAGTATTTT. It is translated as CASSPWTGADTQYF. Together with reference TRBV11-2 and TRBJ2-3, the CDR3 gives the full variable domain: EAGVAQSPRYKIIEKRQSVAFWCNPISGHATLYWYQQILGQGPKLLIQFQNNGVVDDSQLPKDRFSAERLKGVDSTLKIQPAKLEDSAVYLCASSPWTGADTQYFGPGTRLTVL.

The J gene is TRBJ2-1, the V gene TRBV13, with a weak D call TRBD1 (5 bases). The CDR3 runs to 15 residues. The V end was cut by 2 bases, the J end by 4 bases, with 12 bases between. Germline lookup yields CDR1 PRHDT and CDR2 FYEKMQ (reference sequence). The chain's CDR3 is CASSLQGPIYNEQFF. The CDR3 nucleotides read TGTGCCAGCAGCTTACAGGGCCCCATTTACAATGAGCAGTTCTTC.

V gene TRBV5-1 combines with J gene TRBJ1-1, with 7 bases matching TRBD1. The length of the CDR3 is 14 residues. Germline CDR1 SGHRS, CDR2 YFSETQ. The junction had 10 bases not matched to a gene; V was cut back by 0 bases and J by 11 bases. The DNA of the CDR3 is TGCGCCAGCAGCTTGGAACAGGGGATGTGGGACGCTTTCTTT. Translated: CASSLEQGMWDAFF.

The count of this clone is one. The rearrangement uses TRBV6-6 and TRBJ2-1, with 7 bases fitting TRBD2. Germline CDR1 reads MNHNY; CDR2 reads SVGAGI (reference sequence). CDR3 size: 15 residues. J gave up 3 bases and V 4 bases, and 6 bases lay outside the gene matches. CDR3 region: CASSSPGTIYNEQFF. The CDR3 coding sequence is TGTGCCAGCAGTTCTCCCGGGACTATCTACAATGAGCAGTTCTTC.

The CDR3 loop is CASSLRGGGQGHEQYF. The CDR3 bases are TGTGCCAGCAGCTTAAGAGGGGGCGGACAGGGCCACGAGCAGTACTTC. The chain uses TRBV11-2 and TRBJ2-7; 8 bases line up with TRBD1. Looked up from germline, CDR1 is SGHAT and CDR2 is FQNNGV. J lost 5 bases, V lost 2 bases, and 11 bases had no gene match. The length of the CDR3 is 16 residues.

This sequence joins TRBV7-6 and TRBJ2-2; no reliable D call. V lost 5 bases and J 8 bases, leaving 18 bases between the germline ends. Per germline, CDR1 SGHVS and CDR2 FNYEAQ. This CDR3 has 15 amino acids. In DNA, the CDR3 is TGTGCCAGCAGCCCAGTCGGCGGTGGGTCTGGGGAGCTGTTTTTT. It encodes CASSPVGGGSGELFF.

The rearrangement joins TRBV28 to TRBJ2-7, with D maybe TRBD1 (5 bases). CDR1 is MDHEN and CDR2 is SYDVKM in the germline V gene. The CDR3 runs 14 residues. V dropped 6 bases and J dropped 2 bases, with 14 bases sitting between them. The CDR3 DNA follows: TGTGCCAGCAGGGGCAGGGAAGTTGCCTACGAGCAGTACGTC. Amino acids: CASRGREVAYEQYV.

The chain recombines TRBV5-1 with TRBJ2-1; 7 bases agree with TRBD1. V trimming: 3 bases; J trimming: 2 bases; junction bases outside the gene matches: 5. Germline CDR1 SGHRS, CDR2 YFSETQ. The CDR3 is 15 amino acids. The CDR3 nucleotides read TGCGCCAGCAGCTCGTCCGGGACAGCCTACAATGAGCAGTTCTTC. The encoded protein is CASSSSGTAYNEQFF.

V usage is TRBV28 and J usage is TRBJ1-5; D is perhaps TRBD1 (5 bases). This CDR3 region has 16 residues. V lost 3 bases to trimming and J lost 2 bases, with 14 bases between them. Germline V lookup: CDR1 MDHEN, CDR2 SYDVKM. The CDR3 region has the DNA TGTGCCAGCAGTTTGCCCCAGGGACTTGGCAATCAGCCCCAGCATTTT. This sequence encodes CASSLPQGLGNQPQHF.

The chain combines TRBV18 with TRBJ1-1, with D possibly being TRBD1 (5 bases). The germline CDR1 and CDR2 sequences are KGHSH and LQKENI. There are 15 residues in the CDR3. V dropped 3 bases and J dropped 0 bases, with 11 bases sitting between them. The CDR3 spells CASSPLPGLNTEAFF. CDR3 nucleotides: TGTGCCAGCTCACCCCTCCCAGGGTTGAACACTGAAGCTTTCTTT.

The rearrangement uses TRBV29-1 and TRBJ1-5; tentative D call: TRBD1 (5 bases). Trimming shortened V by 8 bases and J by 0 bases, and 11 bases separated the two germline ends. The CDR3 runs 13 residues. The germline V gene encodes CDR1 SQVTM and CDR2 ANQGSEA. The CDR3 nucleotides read TGCAGCATCCGACAGAATAGCAATCAGCCCCAGCATTTT. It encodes CSIRQNSNQPQHF. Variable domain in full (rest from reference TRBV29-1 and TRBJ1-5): SAVISQKPSRDICQRGTSLTIQCQVDSQVTMMFWYRQQPGQSLTLIATANQGSEATYESGFVIDKFPISRPNLTFSTLTVSNMSPEDSSIYLCSIRQNSNQPQHFGDGTRLSIL.

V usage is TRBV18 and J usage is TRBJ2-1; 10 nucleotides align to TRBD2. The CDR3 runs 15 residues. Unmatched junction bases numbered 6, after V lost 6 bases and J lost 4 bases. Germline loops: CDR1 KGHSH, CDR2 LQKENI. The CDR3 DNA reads TGTGCCAGCTCGCGGACTAGCGGACCTTACAATGAGCAGTTCTTC. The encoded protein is CASSRTSGPYNEQFF.